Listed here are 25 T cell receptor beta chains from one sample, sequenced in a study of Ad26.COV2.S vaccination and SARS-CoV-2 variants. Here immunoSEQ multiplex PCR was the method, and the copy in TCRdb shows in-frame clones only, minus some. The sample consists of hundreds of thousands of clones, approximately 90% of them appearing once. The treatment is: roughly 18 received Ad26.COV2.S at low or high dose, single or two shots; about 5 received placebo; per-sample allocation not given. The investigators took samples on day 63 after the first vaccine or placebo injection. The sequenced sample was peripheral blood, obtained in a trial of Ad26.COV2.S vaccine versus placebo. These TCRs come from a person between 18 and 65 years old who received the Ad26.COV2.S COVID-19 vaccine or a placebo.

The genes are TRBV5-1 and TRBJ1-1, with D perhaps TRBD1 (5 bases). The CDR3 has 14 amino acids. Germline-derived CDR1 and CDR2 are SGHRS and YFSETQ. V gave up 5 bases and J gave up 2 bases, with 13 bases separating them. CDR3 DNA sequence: TGCGCCAGCAGGTGGGGGGGAGAAAACACTGAAGCTTTCTTT. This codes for CASRWGGENTEAFF.

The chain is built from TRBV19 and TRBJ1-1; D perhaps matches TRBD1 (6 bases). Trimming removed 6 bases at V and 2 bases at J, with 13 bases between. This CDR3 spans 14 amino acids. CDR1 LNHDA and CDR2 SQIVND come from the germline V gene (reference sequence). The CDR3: CASRWTAHNTEAFF. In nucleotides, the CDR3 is TGTGCCAGTAGATGGACAGCTCATAACACTGAAGCTTTCTTT.

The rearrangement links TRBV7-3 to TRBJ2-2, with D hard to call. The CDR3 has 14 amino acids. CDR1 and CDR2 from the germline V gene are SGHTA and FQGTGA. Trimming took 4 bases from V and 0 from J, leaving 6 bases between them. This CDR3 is CASSSPANTGELFF. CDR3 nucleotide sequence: TGTGCCAGCAGCTCCCCGGCGAACACCGGGGAGCTGTTTTTT.

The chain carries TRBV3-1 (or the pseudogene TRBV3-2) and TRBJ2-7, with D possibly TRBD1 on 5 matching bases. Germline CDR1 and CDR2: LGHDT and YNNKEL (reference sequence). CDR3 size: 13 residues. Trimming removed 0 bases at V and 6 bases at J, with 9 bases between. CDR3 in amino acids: CASSQDRAREQYF. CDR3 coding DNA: TGTGCCAGCAGCCAAGACAGGGCGCGCGAGCAGTACTTC.

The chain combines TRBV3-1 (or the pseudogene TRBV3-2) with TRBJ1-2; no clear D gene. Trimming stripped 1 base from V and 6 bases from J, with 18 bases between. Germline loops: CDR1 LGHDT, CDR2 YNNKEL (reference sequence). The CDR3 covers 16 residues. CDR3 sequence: CASSQAGGRGGNGYTF. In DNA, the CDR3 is TGTGCCAGCAGCCAAGCTGGAGGCCGGGGAGGGAATGGCTACACCTTC.

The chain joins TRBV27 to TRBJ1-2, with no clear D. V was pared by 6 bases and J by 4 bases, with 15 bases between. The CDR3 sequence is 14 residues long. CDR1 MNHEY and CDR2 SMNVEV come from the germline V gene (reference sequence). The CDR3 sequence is CASRGRSEGYGYTF. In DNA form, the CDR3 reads TGTGCCAGCAGGGGCAGGTCGGAAGGCTATGGCTACACCTTC.

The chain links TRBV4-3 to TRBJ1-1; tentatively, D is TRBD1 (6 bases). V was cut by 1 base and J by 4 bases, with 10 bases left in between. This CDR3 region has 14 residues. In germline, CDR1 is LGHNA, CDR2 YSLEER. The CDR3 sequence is CASSQVGGGTEAFF. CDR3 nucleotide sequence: TGCGCCAGCAGCCAAGTGGGAGGGGGCACTGAAGCTTTCTTT.

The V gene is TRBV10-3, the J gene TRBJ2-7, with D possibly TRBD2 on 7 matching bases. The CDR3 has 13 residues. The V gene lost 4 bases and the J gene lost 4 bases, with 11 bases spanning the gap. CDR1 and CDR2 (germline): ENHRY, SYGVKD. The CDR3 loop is CAISARGGYEQYF. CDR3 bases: TGTGCCATCAGTGCGAGGGGGGGGTACGAGCAGTACTTC.

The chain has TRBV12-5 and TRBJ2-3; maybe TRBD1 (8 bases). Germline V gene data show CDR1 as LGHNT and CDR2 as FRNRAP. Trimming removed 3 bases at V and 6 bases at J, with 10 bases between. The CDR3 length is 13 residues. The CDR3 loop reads CASGLQGGDTQYF. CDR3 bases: TGTGCTAGTGGTTTACAGGGGGGGGATACGCAGTATTTT.

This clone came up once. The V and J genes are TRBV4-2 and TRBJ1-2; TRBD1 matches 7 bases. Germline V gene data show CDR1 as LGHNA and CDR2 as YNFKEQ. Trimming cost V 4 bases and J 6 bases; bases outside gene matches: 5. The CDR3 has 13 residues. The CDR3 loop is CASSLDREDGYTF. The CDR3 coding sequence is TGTGCCAGCAGCCTAGACAGGGAGGATGGCTACACCTTC.

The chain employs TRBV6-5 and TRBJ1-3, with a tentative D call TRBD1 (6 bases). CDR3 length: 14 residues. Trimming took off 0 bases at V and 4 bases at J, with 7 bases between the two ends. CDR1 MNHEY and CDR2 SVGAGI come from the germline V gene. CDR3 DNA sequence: TGTGCCAGCAGTTACTCAGGGGGAGGAAACACCATATATTTT. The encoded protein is CASSYSGGGNTIYF.

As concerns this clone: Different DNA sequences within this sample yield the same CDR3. CDR3 residues: CASSLATYNEQFF. DNA of the CDR3: TGCGCCAGCAGCTTGGCCACCTACAATGAGCAGTTCTTC. The chain carries TRBV5-1 and TRBJ2-1; D gene unclear. The CDR3 sequence is 13 residues long. Between the trimmed V and J ends, which lost 0 bases and 2 bases, there was a span of 3 bases. CDR1 and CDR2 from the germline V gene are SGHRS and YFSETQ.

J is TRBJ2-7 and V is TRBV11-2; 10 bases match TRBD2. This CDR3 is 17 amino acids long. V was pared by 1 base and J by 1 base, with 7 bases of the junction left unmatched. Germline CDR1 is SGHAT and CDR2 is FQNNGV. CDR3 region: CASSLAASGRYSYEQYF. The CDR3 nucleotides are TGTGCCAGCAGCTTAGCGGCTAGCGGGAGATATTCCTACGAGCAGTACTTC.

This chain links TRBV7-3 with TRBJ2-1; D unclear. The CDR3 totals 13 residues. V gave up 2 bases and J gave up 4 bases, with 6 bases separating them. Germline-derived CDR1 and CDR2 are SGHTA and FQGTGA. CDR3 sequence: CASSLAAYNEQFF. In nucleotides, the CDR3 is TGTGCCAGCAGCTTAGCGGCTTACAATGAGCAGTTCTTC.

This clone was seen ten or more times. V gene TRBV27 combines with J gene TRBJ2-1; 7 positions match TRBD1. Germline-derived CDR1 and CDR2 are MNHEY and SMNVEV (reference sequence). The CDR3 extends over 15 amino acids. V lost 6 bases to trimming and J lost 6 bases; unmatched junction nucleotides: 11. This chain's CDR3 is CASSTNRGQGNEQFF. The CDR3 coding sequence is TGTGCCAGCAGCACTAACAGGGGCCAGGGCAATGAGCAGTTCTTC.

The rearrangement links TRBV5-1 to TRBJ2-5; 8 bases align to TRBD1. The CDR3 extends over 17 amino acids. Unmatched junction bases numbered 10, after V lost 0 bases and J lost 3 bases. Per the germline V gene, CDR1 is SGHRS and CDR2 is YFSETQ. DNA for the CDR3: TGCGCCAGCAGCTTGGTTGGCGGGACAGGAGCAGAAGAGACCCAGTACTTC. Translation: CASSLVGGTGAEETQYF.

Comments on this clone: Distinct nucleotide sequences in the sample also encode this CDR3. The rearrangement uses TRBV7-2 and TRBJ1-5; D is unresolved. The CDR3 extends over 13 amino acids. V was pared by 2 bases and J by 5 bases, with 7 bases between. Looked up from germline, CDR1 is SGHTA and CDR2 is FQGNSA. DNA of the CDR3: TGTGCCAGCAGCTTAAGGCGAGATCAGCCCCAGCATTTT. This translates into CASSLRRDQPQHF.

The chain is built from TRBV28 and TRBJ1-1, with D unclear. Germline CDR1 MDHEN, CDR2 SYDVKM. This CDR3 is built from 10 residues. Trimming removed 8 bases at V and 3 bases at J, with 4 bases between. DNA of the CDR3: TGTGCCAGCGGGTACACTGAAGCTTTCTTT. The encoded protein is CASGYTEAFF.

CDR3 in amino acids: CASSSFRVPEAFF. The CDR3 bases are TGTGCCAGCAGTTCGTTCAGGGTCCCAGAAGCTTTCTTT. This sequence joins TRBV28 and TRBJ1-1, with a possible D match to TRBD1 (5 bases). The CDR3 is 13 residues long. V was shortened by 4 bases and J by 8 bases, with 14 bases between the two germline ends. From germline, CDR1 is MDHEN and CDR2 SYDVKM.

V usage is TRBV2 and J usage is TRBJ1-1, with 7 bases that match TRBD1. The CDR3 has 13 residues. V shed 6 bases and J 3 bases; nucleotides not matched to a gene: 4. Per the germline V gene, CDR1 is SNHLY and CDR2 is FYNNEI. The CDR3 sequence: CASREGAYTEAFF. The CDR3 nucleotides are TGTGCCAGCAGGGAGGGGGCCTACACTGAAGCTTTCTTT. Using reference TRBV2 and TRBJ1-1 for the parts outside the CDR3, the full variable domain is EPEVTQTPSHQVTQMGQEVILRCVPISNHLYFYWYRQILGQKVEFLVSFYNNEISEKSEIFDDQFSVERPDGSNFTLKIRSTKLEDSAMYFCASREGAYTEAFFGQGTRLTVV.

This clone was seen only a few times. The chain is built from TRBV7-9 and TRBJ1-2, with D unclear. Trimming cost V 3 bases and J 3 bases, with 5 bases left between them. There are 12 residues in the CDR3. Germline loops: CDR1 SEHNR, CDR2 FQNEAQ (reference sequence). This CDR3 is CASSFRDYGYTF. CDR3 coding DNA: TGTGCCAGCAGCTTTCGAGACTATGGCTACACCTTC.

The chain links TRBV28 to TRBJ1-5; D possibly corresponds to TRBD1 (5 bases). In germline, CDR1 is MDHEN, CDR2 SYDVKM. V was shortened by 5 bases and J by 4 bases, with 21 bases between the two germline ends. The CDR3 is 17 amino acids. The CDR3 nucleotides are TGTGCCAGCAGTCGCGGGACCCTGGAACTCTATAATCAGCCCCAGCATTTT. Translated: CASSRGTLELYNQPQHF.

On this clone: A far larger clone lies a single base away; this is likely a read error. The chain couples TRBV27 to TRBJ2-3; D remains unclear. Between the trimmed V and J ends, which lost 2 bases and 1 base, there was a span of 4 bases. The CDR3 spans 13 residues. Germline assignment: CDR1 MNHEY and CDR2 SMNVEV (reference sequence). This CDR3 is CASSLRGTDTQYF. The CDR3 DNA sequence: TGTGCCAGCAGTTTAAGGGGCACAGATACGCAGTATTTT.

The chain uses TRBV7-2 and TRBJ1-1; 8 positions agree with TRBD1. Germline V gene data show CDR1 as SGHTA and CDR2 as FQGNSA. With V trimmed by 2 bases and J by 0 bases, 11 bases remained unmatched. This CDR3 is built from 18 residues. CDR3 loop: CASSLRAGTGSLNTEAFF. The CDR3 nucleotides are TGTGCCAGCAGCTTAAGGGCCGGGACAGGCAGCTTGAACACTGAAGCTTTCTTT.

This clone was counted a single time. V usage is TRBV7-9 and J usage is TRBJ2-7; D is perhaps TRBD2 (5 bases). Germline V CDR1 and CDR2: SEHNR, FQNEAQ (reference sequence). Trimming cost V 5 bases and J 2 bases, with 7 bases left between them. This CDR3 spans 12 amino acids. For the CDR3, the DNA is TGTGCCAGCAGCAGGGAGACCTACGAGCAGTACTTC. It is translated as CASSRETYEQYF. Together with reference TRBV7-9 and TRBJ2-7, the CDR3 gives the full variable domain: DTGVSQNPRHKITKRGQNVTFRCDPISEHNRLYWYRQTLGQGPEFLTYFQNEAQLEKSRLLSDRFSAERPKGSFSTLEIQRTEQGDSAMYLCASSRETYEQYFGPGTRLTVT.